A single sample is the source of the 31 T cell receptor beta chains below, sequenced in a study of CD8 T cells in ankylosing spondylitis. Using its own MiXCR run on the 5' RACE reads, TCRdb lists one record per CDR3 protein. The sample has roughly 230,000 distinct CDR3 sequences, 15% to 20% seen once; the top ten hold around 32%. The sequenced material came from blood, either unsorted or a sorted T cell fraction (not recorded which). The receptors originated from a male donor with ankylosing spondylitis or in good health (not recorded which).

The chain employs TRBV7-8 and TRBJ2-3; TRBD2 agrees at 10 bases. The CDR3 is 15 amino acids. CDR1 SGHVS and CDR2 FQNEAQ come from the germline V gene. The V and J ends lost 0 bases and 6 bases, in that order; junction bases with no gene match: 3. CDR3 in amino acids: CASSLALAGADTQYF. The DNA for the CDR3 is TGTGCCAGCAGCTTAGCCCTAGCGGGAGCTGATACGCAGTATTTT.

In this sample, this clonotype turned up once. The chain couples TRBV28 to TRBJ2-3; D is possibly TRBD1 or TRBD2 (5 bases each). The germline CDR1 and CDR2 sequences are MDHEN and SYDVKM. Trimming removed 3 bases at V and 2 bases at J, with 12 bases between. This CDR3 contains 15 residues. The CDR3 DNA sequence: TGTGCCAGCAGTTTCGGGGCGGAGTTCACAGATACGCAGTATTTT. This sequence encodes CASSFGAEFTDTQYF.

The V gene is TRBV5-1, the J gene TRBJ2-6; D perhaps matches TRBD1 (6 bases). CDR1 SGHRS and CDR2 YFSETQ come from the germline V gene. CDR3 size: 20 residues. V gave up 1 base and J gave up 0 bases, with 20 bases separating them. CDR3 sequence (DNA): TGCGCCAGCAGCTTGTTCCCGCCGGCAGGGGTAGTCTCTGGGGCCAACGTCCTGACTTTC. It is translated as CASSLFPPAGVVSGANVLTF. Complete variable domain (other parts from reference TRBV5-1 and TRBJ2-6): KAGVTQTPRYLIKTRGQQVTLSCSPISGHRSVSWYQQTPGQGLQFLFEYFSETQRNKGNFPGRFSGRQFSNSRSEMNVSTLELGDSALYLCASSLFPPAGVVSGANVLTFGAGSRLTVL.

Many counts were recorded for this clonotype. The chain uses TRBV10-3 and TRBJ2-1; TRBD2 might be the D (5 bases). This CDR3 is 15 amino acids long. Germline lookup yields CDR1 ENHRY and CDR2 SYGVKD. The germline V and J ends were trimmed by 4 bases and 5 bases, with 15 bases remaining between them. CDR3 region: CAISGGLPIDNEQFF. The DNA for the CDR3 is TGTGCCATCAGTGGAGGGCTCCCTATTGACAATGAGCAGTTCTTC.

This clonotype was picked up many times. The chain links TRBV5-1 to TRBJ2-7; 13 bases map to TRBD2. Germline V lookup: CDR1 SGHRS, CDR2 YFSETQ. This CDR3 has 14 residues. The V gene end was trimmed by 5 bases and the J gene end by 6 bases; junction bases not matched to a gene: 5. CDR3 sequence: CASSWTSGGVEQYF. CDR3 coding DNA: TGCGCCAGCAGTTGGACTAGCGGGGGCGTCGAGCAGTACTTC.

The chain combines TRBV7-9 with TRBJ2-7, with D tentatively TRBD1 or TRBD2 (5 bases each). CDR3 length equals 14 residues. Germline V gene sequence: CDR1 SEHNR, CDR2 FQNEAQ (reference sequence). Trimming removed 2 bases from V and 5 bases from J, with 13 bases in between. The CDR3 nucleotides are TGTGCCAGCAGCTTAATTTCTAGGGACGACGAGCAGTACTTC. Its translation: CASSLISRDDEQYF.

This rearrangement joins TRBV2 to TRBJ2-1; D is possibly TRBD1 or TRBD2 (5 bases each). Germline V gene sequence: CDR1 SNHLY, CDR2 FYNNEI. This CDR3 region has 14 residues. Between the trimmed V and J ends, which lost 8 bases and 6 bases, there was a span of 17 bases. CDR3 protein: CASAGTGPPNEQFF. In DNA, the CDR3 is TGTGCCAGCGCAGGGACGGGCCCCCCCAATGAGCAGTTCTTC.

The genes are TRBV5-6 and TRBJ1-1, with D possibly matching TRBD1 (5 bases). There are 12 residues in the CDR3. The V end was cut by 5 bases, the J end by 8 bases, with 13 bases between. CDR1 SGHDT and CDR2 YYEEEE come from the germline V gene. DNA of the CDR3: TGTGCCAGCAGGTTAGGGACGTACGAAGCTTTCTTT. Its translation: CASRLGTYEAFF.

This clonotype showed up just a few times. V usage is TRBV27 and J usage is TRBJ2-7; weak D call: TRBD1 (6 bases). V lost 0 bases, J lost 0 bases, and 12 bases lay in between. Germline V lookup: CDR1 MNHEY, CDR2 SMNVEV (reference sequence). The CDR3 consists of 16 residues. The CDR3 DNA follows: TGTGCCAGCAGTTTATCCGGTGGACAGATCTCCTACGAGCAGTACTTC. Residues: CASSLSGGQISYEQYF.

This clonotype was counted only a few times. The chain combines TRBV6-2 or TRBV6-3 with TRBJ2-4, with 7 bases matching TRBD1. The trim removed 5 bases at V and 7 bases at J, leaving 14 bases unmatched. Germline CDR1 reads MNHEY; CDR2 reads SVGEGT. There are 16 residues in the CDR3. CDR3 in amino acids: CASSPRLRDSDNIQYF. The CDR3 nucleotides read TGTGCCAGCAGTCCGCGCCTACGGGACAGTGACAACATTCAGTACTTC.

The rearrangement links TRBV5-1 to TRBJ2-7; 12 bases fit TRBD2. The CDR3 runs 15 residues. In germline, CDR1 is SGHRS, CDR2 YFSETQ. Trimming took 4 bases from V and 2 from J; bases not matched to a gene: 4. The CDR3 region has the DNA TGCGCCAGCAGCCTGACTAGCGGGGGACCCTACGAGCAGTACTTC. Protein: CASSLTSGGPYEQYF.

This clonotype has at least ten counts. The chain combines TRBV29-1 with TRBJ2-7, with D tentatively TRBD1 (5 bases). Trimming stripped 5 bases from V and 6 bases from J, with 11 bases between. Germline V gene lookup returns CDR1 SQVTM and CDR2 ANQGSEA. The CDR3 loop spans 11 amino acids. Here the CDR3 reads CSVRAGPEQYF. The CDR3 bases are TGCAGCGTTCGTGCAGGGCCCGAGCAGTACTTC.

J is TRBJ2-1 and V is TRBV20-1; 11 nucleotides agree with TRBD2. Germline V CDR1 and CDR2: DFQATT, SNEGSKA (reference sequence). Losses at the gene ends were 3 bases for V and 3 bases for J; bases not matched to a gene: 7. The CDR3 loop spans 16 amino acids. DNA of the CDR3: TGCAGTGCTAGCTCAGGACTAGCGGGTGACTACAATGAGCAGTTCTTC. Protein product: CSASSGLAGDYNEQFF.

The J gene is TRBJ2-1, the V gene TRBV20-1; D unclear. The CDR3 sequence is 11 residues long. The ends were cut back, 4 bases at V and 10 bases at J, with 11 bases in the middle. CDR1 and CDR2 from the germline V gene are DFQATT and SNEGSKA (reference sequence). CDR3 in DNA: TGCAGTGCTAAGGACGGGTTGGAGCAGTTCTTC. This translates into CSAKDGLEQFF.

CDR3 nucleotide sequence: TGCAGCGTTGATCTATTTCCTGAAGCTTTCTTT. It codes for CSVDLFPEAFF. The rearrangement joins TRBV29-1 to TRBJ1-1, with no clear D. This CDR3 spans 11 amino acids. Germline V gene sequence: CDR1 SQVTM, CDR2 ANQGSEA. The V gene lost 3 bases and the J gene lost 6 bases, with 8 bases spanning the gap.

The CDR3 is CSALEGRTYEQYF. The CDR3 DNA follows: TGCAGTGCTCTAGAGGGGAGGACCTACGAGCAGTACTTC. V and J are TRBV20-1 and TRBJ2-7, with a tentative D call TRBD2 (6 bases). Trimming removed 5 bases at V and 2 bases at J, with 13 bases between. Germline loops: CDR1 DFQATT, CDR2 SNEGSKA (reference sequence). The CDR3 runs to 13 residues.

The CDR3 DNA reads TGTGCCAGCAGTTTCGTTAGAGTTTCCGGGGAGCTGTTTTTT. The encoded protein is CASSFVRVSGELFF. This chain uses TRBV12-3 or TRBV12-4 with TRBJ2-2; D not certain. The CDR3 consists of 14 residues. With 3 bases removed from V and 6 bases from J, the gap between germline ends came to 11 bases.

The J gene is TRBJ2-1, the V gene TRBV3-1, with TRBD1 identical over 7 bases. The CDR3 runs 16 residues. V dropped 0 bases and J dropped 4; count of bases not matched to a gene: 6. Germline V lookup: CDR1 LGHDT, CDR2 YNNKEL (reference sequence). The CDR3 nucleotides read TGTGCCAGCAGCCAAGATGTAGGGGGCTCGTACAATGAGCAGTTCTTC. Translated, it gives CASSQDVGGSYNEQFF.

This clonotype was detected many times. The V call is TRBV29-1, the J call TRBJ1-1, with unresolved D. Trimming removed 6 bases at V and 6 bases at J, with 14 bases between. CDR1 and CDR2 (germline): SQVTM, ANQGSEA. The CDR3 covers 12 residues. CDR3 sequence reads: CSVVLGGSEAFF. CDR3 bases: TGCAGCGTCGTCTTGGGTGGGTCTGAAGCTTTCTTT.

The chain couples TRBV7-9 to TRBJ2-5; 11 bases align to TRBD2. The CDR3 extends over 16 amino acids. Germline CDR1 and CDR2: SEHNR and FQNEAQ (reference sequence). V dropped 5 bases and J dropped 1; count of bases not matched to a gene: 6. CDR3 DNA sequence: TGTGCCAGCAGCACTCTAGCGGGAGGAGCCCAAGAGACCCAGTACTTC. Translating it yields CASSTLAGGAQETQYF.

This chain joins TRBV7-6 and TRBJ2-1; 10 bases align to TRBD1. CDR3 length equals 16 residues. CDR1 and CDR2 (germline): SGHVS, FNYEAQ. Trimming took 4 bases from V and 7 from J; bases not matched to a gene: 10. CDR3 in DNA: TGTGCCAGCAGCTCAGGACAGGGGGGCATCTGGAATGAGCAGTTCTTC. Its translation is CASSSGQGGIWNEQFF.

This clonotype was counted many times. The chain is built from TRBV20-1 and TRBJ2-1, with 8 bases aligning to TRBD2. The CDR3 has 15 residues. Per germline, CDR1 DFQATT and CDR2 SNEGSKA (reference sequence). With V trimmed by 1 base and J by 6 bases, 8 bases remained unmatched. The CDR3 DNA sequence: TGCAGTGCTAGAGTGTCAGCGGGAGCCGCCAATGAGCAGTTCTTC. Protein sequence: CSARVSAGAANEQFF.

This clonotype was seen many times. In DNA, the CDR3 is TGCAGTGCTAGAGATTCGCGGGTCTCGGGGGATGAGCAGTTCTTC. This encodes CSARDSRVSGDEQFF. The J gene is TRBJ2-1, the V gene TRBV20-1; D perhaps matches TRBD2 (6 bases). CDR1 DFQATT and CDR2 SNEGSKA come from the germline V gene (reference sequence). V was shortened by 0 bases and J by 8 bases, with 17 bases between the two germline ends. The CDR3 has 15 residues.

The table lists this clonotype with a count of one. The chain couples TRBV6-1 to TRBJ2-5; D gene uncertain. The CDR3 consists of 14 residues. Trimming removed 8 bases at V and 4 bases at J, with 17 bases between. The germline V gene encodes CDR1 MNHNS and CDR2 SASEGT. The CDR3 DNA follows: TGTGCCAGCTCAAAGGATGGGCTTCTAGAGACCCAGTACTTC. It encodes CASSKDGLLETQYF.

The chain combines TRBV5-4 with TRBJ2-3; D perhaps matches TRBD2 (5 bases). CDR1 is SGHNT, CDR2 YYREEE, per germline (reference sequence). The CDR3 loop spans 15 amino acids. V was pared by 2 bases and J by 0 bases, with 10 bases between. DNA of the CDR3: TGTGCCAGCAGCTTTGCGGGTCCTAGCACAGATACGCAGTATTTT. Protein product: CASSFAGPSTDTQYF.

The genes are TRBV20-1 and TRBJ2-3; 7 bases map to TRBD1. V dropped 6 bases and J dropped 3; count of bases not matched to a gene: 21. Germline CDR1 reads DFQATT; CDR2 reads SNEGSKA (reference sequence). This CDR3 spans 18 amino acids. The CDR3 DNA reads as TGCAGTGCCTCCCCCGGGACAGAGGGCCTTACGGGAACAGATACGCAGTATTTT. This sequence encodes CSASPGTEGLTGTDTQYF.

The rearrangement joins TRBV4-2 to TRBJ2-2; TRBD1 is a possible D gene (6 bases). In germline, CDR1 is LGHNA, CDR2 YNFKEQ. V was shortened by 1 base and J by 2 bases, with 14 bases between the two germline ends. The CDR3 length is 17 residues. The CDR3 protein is CASSQVWTEPNTGELFF. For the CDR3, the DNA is TGTGCCAGCAGCCAAGTGTGGACAGAGCCTAACACCGGGGAGCTGTTTTTT.

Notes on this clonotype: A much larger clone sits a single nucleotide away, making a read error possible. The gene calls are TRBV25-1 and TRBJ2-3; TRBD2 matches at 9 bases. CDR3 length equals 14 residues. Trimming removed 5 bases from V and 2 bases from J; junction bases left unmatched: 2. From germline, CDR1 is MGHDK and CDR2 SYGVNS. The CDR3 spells CASSPSGNTDTQYF. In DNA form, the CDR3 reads TGTGCCAGCAGTCCTAGCGGGAACACAGATACGCAGTATTTT.

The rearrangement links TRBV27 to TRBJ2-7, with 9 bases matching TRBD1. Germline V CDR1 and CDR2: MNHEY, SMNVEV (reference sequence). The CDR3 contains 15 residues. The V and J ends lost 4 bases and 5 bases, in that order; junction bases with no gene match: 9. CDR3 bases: TGTGCCAGCAGTTCCGCGGGACAGGGTTTCGACGAGCAGTACTTC. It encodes CASSSAGQGFDEQYF.

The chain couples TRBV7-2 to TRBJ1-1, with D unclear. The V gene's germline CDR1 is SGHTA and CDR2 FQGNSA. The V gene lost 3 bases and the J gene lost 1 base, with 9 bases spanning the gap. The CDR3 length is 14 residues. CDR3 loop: CASSFATENTEAFF. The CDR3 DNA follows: TGTGCCAGCAGCTTCGCCACAGAGAACACTGAAGCTTTCTTT. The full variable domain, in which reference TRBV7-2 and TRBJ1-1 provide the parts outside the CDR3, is GAGVSQSPSNKVTEKGKDVELRCDPISGHTALYWYRQSLGQGLEFLIYFQGNSAPDKSGLPSDRFSAERTGGSVSTLTIQRTQQEDSAVYLCASSFATENTEAFFGQGTRLTVV.

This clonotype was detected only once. CDR3 region: CSVGIGTGEQYF. The CDR3 DNA reads TGCAGCGTTGGAATTGGGACGGGAGAGCAGTACTTC. The rearrangement joins TRBV29-1 to TRBJ2-7, with D tentatively TRBD1 or TRBD2 (5 bases each). This CDR3 region has 12 residues. Germline V gene sequence: CDR1 SQVTM, CDR2 ANQGSEA. The ends were cut back, 4 bases at V and 7 bases at J, with 14 bases in the middle.